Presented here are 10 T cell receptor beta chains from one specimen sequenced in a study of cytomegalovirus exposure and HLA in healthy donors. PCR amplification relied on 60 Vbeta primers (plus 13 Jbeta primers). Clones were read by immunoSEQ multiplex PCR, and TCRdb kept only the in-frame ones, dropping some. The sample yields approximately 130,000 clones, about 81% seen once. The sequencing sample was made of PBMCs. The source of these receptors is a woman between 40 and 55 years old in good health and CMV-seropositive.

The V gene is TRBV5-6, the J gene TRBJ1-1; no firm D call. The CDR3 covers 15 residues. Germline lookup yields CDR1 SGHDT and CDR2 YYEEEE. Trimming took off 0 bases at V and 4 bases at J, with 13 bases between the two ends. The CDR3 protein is CASSLAPGSSTEAFF. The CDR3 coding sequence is TGTGCCAGCAGCTTGGCCCCGGGGAGTAGCACTGAAGCTTTCTTT.

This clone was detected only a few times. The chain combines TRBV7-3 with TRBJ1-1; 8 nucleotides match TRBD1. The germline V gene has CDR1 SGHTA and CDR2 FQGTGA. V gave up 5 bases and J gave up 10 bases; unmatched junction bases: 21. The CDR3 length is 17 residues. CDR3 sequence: CASSPTDRDARGQPAFF. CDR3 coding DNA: TGTGCCAGCAGCCCGACGGACAGGGATGCCCGAGGCCAGCCAGCTTTCTTT.

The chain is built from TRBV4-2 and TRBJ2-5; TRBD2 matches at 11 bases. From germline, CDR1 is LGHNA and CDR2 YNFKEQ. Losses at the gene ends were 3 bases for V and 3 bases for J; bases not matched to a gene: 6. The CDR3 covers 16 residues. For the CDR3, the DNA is TGTGCCAGCAGCCAGGGAGAACTAGCGGGGGAAGAGACCCAGTACTTC. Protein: CASSQGELAGEETQYF.

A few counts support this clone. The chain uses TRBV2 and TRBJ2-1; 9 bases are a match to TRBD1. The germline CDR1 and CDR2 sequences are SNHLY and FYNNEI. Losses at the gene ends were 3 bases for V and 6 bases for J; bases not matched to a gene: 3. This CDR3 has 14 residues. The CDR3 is CASSDPDRGNEQFF. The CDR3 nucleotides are TGTGCCAGCAGTGACCCGGACAGGGGCAATGAGCAGTTCTTC.

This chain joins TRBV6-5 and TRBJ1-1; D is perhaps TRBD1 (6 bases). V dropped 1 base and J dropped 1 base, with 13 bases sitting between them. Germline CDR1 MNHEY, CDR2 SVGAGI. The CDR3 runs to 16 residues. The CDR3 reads CASSYLSTGANTEAFF. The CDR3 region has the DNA TGTGCCAGCAGTTACTTGTCGACAGGCGCGAACACTGAAGCTTTCTTT.

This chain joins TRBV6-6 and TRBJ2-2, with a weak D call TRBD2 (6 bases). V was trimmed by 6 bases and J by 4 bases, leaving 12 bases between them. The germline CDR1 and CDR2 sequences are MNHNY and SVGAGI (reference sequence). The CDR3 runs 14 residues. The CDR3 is CASSTSSSTGELFF. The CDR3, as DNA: TGTGCCAGCAGCACTAGCTCGAGCACCGGGGAGCTGTTTTTT.

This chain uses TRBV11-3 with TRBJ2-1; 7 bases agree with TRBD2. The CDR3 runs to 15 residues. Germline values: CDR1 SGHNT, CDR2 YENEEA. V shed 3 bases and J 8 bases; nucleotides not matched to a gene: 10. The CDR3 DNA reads TGTGCCAGCAGCTTGGAGGGAGGGCGGGAGCATGAGCAGTTCTTC. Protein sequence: CASSLEGGREHEQFF.

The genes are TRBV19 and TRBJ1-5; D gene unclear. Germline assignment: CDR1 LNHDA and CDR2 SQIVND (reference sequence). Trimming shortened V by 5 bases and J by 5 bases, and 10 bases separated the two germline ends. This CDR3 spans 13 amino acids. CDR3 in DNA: TGTGCCAGTAGTCTGCAACCGGATCAGCCCCAGCATTTT. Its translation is CASSLQPDQPQHF.

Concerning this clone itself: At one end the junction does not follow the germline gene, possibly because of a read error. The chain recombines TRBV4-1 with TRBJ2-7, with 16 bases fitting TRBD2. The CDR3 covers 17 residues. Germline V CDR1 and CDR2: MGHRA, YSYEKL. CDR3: CASSQDRGTSGRAGLFF. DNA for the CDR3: TGCGCCAGCAGCCAAGATCGCGGGACTAGCGGGAGGGCCGGTCTCTTTTTC.

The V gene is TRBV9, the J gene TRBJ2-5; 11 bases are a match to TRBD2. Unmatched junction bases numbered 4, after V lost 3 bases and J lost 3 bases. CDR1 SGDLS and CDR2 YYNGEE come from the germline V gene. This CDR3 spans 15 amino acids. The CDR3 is CASSDTLAGEETQYF. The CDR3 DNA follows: TGTGCCAGCAGCGATACACTAGCGGGGGAAGAGACCCAGTACTTC.